This T cell receptor beta chain is from a study of identical twins. V lost 0 bases and J lost 0, with 9 bases in between. CDR3 length equals 16 residues. In germline, CDR1 is SGHTA, CDR2 FQGNSA. TCRdb re-called the 5' RACE reads through MiXCR, storing one row per CDR3 protein. This table holds some 760,000 distinct CDR3 sequences, around a sixth found once. In this sample, this clonotype turned up a few times. The data also belong to a second study, concerning T cells expressing NK-cell markers. Per that paper: The TCR beta repertoires were obtained from sorted CD3+CD56+NKG2C+, CD3+CD56+NKG2C- and CD3+CD56-NKG2C+ T cells.

This chain links TRBV7-2 with TRBJ2-1; weak D call: TRBD2 (5 bases). What was sequenced was PBMCs. This sequence was found in a woman aged 18-29 years in good health. The CDR3 sequence: CASSLAAGSSYNEQFF. CDR3 coding DNA: TGTGCCAGCAGCTTAGCGGCGGGTAGCTCCTACAATGAGCAGTTCTTC.